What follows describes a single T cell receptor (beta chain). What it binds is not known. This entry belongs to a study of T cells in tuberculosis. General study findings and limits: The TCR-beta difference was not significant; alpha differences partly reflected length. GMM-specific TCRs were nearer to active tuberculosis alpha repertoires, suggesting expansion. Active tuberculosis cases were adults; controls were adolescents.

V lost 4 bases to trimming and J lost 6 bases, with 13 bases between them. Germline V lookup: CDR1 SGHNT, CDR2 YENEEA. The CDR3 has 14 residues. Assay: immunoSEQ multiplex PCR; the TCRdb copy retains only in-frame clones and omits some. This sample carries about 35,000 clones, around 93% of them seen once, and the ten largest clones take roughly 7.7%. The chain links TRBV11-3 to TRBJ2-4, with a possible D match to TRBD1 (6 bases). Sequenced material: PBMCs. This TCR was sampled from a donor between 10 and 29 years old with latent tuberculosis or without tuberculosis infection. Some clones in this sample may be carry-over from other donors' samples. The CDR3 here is CASSSTGTTNIQYF. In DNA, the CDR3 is TGTGCCAGCAGCTCAACCGGGACAACAAACATTCAGTACTTC.